A single sample is the source of the 28 T cell receptor beta chains below, sequenced in a study of human T cells and chemical hapten exposure. The authors extracted total RNA from unfractionated whole blood. TCRdb re-derived calls from the 5' RACE reads in MiXCR, one entry per CDR3 protein. Of roughly 81,000 distinct CDR3 sequences in the sample, about 7.7% are singletons; the top ten hold under 3%. The receptors shown here come from a male donor in good health.

This clonotype has more than one count but fewer than ten. V and J are TRBV10-3 and TRBJ2-5; 15 bases align to TRBD2. V shed 0 bases, J shed 2 bases, and the junction held 1 base outside the gene matches. CDR3 length: 17 residues. Germline V CDR1 and CDR2: ENHRY, SYGVKD. CDR3 region: CAISESGLAGGQETQYF. For the CDR3, the DNA is TGTGCCATCAGTGAGTCAGGACTAGCGGGAGGGCAAGAGACCCAGTACTTC.

This clonotype was picked up many times. The CDR3 here is CSFPPADRIPSYEQYF. The CDR3 coding sequence is TGCAGCTTTCCCCCGGCGGACAGGATCCCCTCCTACGAGCAGTACTTC. The chain uses TRBV20-1 and TRBJ2-7, with TRBD1 matching 7 bases. CDR3 length: 16 residues. Germline CDR1 reads DFQATT; CDR2 reads SNEGSKA (reference sequence).

The chain is built from TRBV25-1 and TRBJ2-5; D remains unclear. CDR1 is MGHDK, CDR2 SYGVNS, per germline. The CDR3 covers 10 residues. V was shortened by 4 bases and J by 7 bases, with 4 bases between the two germline ends. The CDR3 DNA reads as TGTGCCAGCAGTGGGGGGACCCAGTACTTC. Protein: CASSGGTQYF.

This chain links TRBV9 with TRBJ2-5; unclear D gene. The germline V and J ends were trimmed by 0 bases and 2 bases, with 11 bases remaining between them. The germline CDR1 and CDR2 sequences are SGDLS and YYNGEE. The CDR3 sequence is 15 residues long. In nucleotides, the CDR3 is TGTGCCAGCAGCGTAGGTACGAGCAGTCAAGAGACCCAGTACTTC. Protein sequence: CASSVGTSSQETQYF.

At least ten counts were recorded for this clonotype. The chain is built from TRBV12-3 or TRBV12-4 and TRBJ2-7; 7 bases line up with TRBD1. The CDR3 extends over 14 amino acids. The V segment lost 5 bases and the J segment 4 bases; nucleotides outside the gene matches: 8. The CDR3 sequence is CASSGDRVSYEQYF. The CDR3 DNA reads TGTGCCAGCAGTGGCGACAGGGTTTCGTACGAGCAGTACTTC.

This clonotype was counted between two and nine times. The chain is built from TRBV12-3 or TRBV12-4 and TRBJ2-5; D not certain. This CDR3 spans 13 amino acids. Trimming left V 6 bases short and J 2 bases short, with 10 bases between. CDR3 region: CASSQQLQETQYF. For the CDR3, the DNA is TGTGCCAGCAGCCAGCAGTTACAAGAGACCCAGTACTTC.

The chain joins TRBV29-1 to TRBJ2-1; the match to TRBD2 covers 10 bases. The V segment lost 7 bases and the J segment 10 bases; nucleotides outside the gene matches: 10. The CDR3 sequence is 13 residues long. CDR1 SQVTM and CDR2 ANQGSEA come from the germline V gene. The CDR3 reads CSGRTSGTWEQFF. DNA of the CDR3: TGCAGCGGGCGGACTAGCGGAACTTGGGAGCAGTTCTTC.

V is TRBV7-6 and J is TRBJ2-7; 11 bases agree with TRBD2. V shed 3 bases, J shed 0 bases, and the junction held 10 bases outside the gene matches. The CDR3 spans 18 residues. In germline, CDR1 is SGHVS, CDR2 FNYEAQ. The CDR3 sequence is CASSLSLAGGPSSYEQYF. CDR3 DNA: TGTGCCAGCAGCTTGAGCCTAGCGGGAGGTCCCAGCTCCTACGAGCAGTACTTC.

This clonotype was picked up a small number of times. The chain joins TRBV7-2 to TRBJ2-1; no reliable D call. The CDR3 contains 12 residues. V gave up 5 bases and J gave up 7 bases, with 9 bases separating them. Germline V CDR1 and CDR2: SGHTA, FQGNSA. DNA for the CDR3: TGTGCCAGCAGCCCCCAGTGGAATGAGCAGTTCTTC. It translates to CASSPQWNEQFF.

This clonotype was seen repeatedly, ten times or more. The rearrangement links TRBV14 to TRBJ2-3; D not certain. Germline V CDR1 and CDR2: SGHDN, FVKESK. Trimming removed 4 bases at V and 5 bases at J, with 13 bases between. This CDR3 contains 14 residues. This CDR3 is CASSPPGWRDTQYF. Here the CDR3 DNA reads TGTGCCAGCAGCCCTCCAGGCTGGCGAGATACGCAGTATTTT.

This rearrangement joins TRBV6-6 to TRBJ2-7; TRBD2 matches 10 bases. The CDR3 consists of 18 residues. Germline values: CDR1 MNHNY, CDR2 SVGAGI (reference sequence). The trim removed 2 bases at V and 7 bases at J, leaving 17 bases unmatched. The CDR3 DNA follows: TGTGCCAGCAGTTACGTACCGGTTCCCAGCGGGAGGGCTTTTGAGCAGTACTTC. The encoded protein is CASSYVPVPSGRAFEQYF.

This chain links TRBV12-5 with TRBJ1-5, with D possibly matching TRBD1 (5 bases). CDR1 and CDR2 from the germline V gene are LGHNT and FRNRAP. Trimming shortened V by 3 bases and J by 4 bases, and 16 bases separated the two germline ends. The CDR3 has 16 amino acids. For the CDR3, the DNA is TGTGCTAGTGGTTTAGCACCCACGGGGCAAAATCAGCCCCAGCATTTT. Translating gives CASGLAPTGQNQPQHF.

The chain joins TRBV7-2 to TRBJ1-2; 10 bases map to TRBD1. CDR3 length: 13 residues. Germline assignment: CDR1 SGHTA and CDR2 FQGNSA. With V trimmed by 3 bases and J by 13 bases, 8 bases remained unmatched. CDR3 region: CASSFATGGPVTF. In DNA form, the CDR3 reads TGTGCCAGCAGCTTCGCGACAGGGGGCCCCGTCACCTTC. The variable domain in full, with the rest retrieved from reference TRBV7-2 and TRBJ1-2, is GAGVSQSPSNKVTEKGKDVELRCDPISGHTALYWYRQSLGQGLEFLIYFQGNSAPDKSGLPSDRFSAERTGGSVSTLTIQRTQQEDSAVYLCASSFATGGPVTFGSGTRLTVV.

The chain couples TRBV20-1 to TRBJ2-1; TRBD1 matches at 9 bases. J gave up 4 bases and V 1 base, and 5 bases lay outside the gene matches. This CDR3 region has 15 residues. Looked up from germline, CDR1 is DFQATT and CDR2 is SNEGSKA (reference sequence). This chain's CDR3 is CSARGGDRDYNEQFF. DNA of the CDR3: TGCAGTGCTAGAGGAGGGGACAGGGATTACAATGAGCAGTTCTTC.

This clonotype was counted a single time. The chain couples TRBV5-4 to TRBJ2-1, with D tentatively TRBD1 or TRBD2 (6 bases each). The CDR3 runs to 17 residues. V was trimmed by 0 bases and J by 7 bases, leaving 20 bases between them. Germline CDR1 and CDR2: SGHNT and YYREEE (reference sequence). CDR3 region: CASSLGSGTTGRNEQFF. The CDR3 bases are TGTGCCAGCAGCTTGGGGTCCGGGACCACAGGGAGGAATGAGCAGTTCTTC.

This clonotype was seen only a few times. This rearrangement joins TRBV11-1 to TRBJ2-3; 10 bases fit TRBD2. The V and J ends lost 0 bases and 5 bases, in that order; junction bases with no gene match: 8. The germline V gene encodes CDR1 SGHAT and CDR2 FQDESV (reference sequence). There are 17 residues in the CDR3. The CDR3 nucleotides read TGTGCCAGCAGCTTAGCGCGGGCTAGCGGGAGTAAAGATACGCAGTATTTT. Protein: CASSLARASGSKDTQYF.

The gene calls are TRBV10-3 and TRBJ1-2, with a possible D match to TRBD1 (5 bases). Germline CDR1 ENHRY, CDR2 SYGVKD. The CDR3 sequence is 14 residues long. V lost 8 bases to trimming and J lost 6 bases, with 19 bases between them. The CDR3 DNA is TGTGCCATCTCTACAGCGTGGGGGACGGATGGCTACACCTTC. It specifies CAISTAWGTDGYTF.

This clonotype was seen a handful of times. V is TRBV7-2 and J is TRBJ2-7; D tentatively reads TRBD1 or TRBD2 (5 bases each). Germline V lookup: CDR1 SGHTA, CDR2 FQGNSA. Between the trimmed V and J ends, which lost 3 bases and 6 bases, there was a span of 9 bases. The CDR3 extends over 12 amino acids. DNA of the CDR3: TGTGCCAGCAGCTTTTGGGGGATCGAGCAGTACTTC. It yields the protein CASSFWGIEQYF.

This clonotype was seen many times. CDR3 sequence: CASSLARAYEQYF. CDR3 nucleotide sequence: TGTGCCAGCAGCTTAGCCAGGGCCTACGAGCAGTACTTC. The chain uses TRBV11-2 and TRBJ2-7, with D perhaps TRBD1 (5 bases). The V end lost 1 base, the J end lost 2 bases, and 6 bases lay between the germline ends. Per the germline V gene, CDR1 is SGHAT and CDR2 is FQNNGV. The CDR3 covers 13 residues.

In this sample, this clonotype turned up a few times. This chain joins TRBV20-1 and TRBJ1-2; D possibly corresponds to TRBD1 (6 bases). The CDR3 has 17 amino acids. Germline V CDR1 and CDR2: DFQATT, SNEGSKA (reference sequence). V was cut by 5 bases and J by 3 bases, with 25 bases left in between. CDR3 sequence reads: CSAFRWGPRPGYYGYTF. In DNA form, the CDR3 reads TGCAGTGCTTTTCGATGGGGGCCGCGGCCCGGGTACTATGGCTACACCTTC.

This clonotype was picked up a small number of times. The rearrangement uses TRBV29-1 and TRBJ2-5; 8 positions match TRBD2. The CDR3 has 15 residues. The J segment lost 3 bases and the V segment lost 0 bases, leaving 6 bases of the junction unmatched. Germline V lookup: CDR1 SQVTM, CDR2 ANQGSEA. CDR3 protein: CSVEDVSGGKETQYF. The CDR3, as DNA: TGCAGCGTTGAAGATGTGTCGGGAGGGAAAGAGACCCAGTACTTC.

This clonotype was seen repeatedly, ten times or more. The V and J genes are TRBV6-2 or TRBV6-3 and TRBJ1-2, with TRBD1 matching 9 bases. CDR1 and CDR2 (germline): MNHEY, SVGEGT. The trim removed 4 bases at V and 0 bases at J, leaving 3 bases unmatched. The CDR3 extends over 15 amino acids. The CDR3 DNA reads as TGTGCCAGCAGTTTCCGGGACAGGGCTAACTATGGCTACACCTTC. Residues: CASSFRDRANYGYTF.

This clonotype was detected only a few times. The chain links TRBV12-3 or TRBV12-4 to TRBJ2-1; the match to TRBD2 covers 10 bases. Trimming removed 2 bases from V and 4 bases from J; junction bases left unmatched: 2. This CDR3 contains 15 residues. The CDR3 region is CASSLLAGVYNEQFF. The CDR3 nucleotides read TGTGCCAGCAGTTTACTAGCGGGAGTTTACAATGAGCAGTTCTTC.

The rearrangement uses TRBV7-6 and TRBJ2-3; possible D gene TRBD2, 5 bases. Per germline, CDR1 SGHVS and CDR2 FNYEAQ. The CDR3 extends over 12 amino acids. With 5 bases removed from V and 6 bases from J, the gap between germline ends came to 9 bases. The CDR3 bases are TGTGCCAGCAGCCAAGCGGTGGATACGCAGTATTTT. Translated: CASSQAVDTQYF.

This clonotype was detected many times. This chain uses TRBV6-2 or TRBV6-3 with TRBJ2-1; D gene unclear. The germline V gene encodes CDR1 MNHEY and CDR2 SVGEGT. V lost 1 base and J lost 3, with 7 bases in between. The CDR3 has 14 residues. CDR3 protein: CASSYWAGYNEQFF. The DNA of the CDR3 is TGTGCCAGCAGTTACTGGGCAGGCTACAATGAGCAGTTCTTC.

This clonotype was counted only a few times. The chain employs TRBV7-7 and TRBJ2-1; D call uncertain. The CDR3 contains 13 residues. V was cut by 1 base and J by 10 bases, with 11 bases left in between. Germline V gives CDR1 SSHAT, CDR2 FNYEAQ (reference sequence). CDR3 in amino acids: CASSLVAGREQFF. CDR3 nucleotide sequence: TGTGCCAGCAGCTTAGTTGCAGGTCGAGAGCAGTTCTTC. The variable domain in full, completed from reference TRBV7-7 and TRBJ2-1, reads GAGVSQSPRYKVTKRGQDVTLRCDPISSHATLYWYQQALGQGPEFLTYFNYEAQPDKSGLPSDRFSAERPEGSISTLTIQRTEQRDSAMYRCASSLVAGREQFFGPGTRLTVL.

This clonotype was seen a few times. The chain is built from TRBV6-5 and TRBJ1-1, with TRBD1 identical over 7 bases. CDR1 and CDR2 from the germline V gene are MNHEY and SVGAGI. V was pared by 6 bases and J by 1 base, with 8 bases of the junction left unmatched. The CDR3 loop spans 15 amino acids. CDR3 coding DNA: TGTGCCAGCAGCCCGCGGGCAGGGGGGAACACTGAAGCTTTCTTT. It encodes CASSPRAGGNTEAFF.

There are a few counts of this clonotype. The rearrangement links TRBV2 to TRBJ2-2; TRBD2 matches 7 bases. The germline V gene has CDR1 SNHLY and CDR2 FYNNEI. With V trimmed by 6 bases and J by 5 bases, 6 bases remained unmatched. The CDR3 sequence is 14 residues long. CDR3 nucleotide sequence: TGTGCCAGCAGGCCAGCGGGGAATACCGGGGAGCTGTTTTTT. Its translation: CASRPAGNTGELFF.